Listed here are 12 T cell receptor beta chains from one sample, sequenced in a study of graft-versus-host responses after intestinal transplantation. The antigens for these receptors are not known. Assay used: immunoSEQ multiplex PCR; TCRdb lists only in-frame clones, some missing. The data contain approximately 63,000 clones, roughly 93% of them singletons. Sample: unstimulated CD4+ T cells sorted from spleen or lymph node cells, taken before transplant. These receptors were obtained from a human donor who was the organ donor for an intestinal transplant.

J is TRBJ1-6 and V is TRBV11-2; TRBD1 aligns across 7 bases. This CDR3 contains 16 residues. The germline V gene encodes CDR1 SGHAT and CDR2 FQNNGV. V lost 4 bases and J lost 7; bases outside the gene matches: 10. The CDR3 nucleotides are TGTGCCAGCAGCTCCCTAGGACAGGTTCGGAATTCACCCCTCCACTTT. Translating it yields CASSSLGQVRNSPLHF.

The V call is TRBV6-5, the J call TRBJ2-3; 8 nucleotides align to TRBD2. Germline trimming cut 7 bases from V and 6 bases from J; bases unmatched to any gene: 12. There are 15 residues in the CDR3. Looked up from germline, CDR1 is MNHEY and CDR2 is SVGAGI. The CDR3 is CASISRAGGFDTQYF. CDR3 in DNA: TGTGCCAGCATCAGCAGGGCGGGGGGTTTCGATACGCAGTATTTT.

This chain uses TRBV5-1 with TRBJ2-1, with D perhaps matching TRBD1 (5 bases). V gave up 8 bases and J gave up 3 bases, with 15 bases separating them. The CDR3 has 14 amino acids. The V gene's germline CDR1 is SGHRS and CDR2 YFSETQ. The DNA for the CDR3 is TGCGCCAGTACAACAGGAGATGGCTACAATGAGCAGTTCTTC. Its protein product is CASTTGDGYNEQFF.

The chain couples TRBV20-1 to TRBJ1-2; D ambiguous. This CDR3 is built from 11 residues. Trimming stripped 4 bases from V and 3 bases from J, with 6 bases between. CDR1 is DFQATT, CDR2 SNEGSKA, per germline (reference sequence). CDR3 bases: TGCAGTGCTACAGAGCACTATGGCTACACCTTC. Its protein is CSATEHYGYTF.

CDR3 protein: CASGLGALLSTDTQYF. The CDR3 DNA sequence: TGTGCTAGTGGTTTGGGTGCACTCCTCAGCACAGATACGCAGTATTTT. J is TRBJ2-3 and V is TRBV12-5; D ambiguous. The length of the CDR3 is 16 residues. Germline V lookup: CDR1 LGHNT, CDR2 FRNRAP. V was trimmed by 1 base and J by 0 bases, leaving 11 bases between them.

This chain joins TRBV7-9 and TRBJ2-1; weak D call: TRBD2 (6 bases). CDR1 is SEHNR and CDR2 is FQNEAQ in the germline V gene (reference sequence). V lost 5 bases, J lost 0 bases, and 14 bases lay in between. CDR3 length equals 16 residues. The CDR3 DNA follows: TGTGCCAGCAGCCGTGGACTATCATACTCCTACAATGAGCAGTTCTTC. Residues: CASSRGLSYSYNEQFF.

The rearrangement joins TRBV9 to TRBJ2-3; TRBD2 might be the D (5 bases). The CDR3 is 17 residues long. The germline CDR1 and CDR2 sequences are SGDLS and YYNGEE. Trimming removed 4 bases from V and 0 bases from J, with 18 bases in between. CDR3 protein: CASSPTTGLTSTDTQYF. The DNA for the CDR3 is TGTGCCAGCAGCCCTACGACCGGACTGACGAGCACAGATACGCAGTATTTT.

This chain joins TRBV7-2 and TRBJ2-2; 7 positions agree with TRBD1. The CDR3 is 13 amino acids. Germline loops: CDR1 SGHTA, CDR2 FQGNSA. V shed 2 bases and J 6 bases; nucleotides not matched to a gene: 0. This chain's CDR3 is CASSLQGAGELFF. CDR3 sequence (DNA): TGTGCCAGCAGCTTACAGGGGGCCGGGGAGCTGTTTTTT.

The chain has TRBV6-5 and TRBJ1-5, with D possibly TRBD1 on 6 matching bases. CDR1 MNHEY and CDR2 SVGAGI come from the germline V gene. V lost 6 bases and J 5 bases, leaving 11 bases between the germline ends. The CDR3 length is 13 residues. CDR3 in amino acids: CASSRGSYQPQHF. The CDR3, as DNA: TGTGCCAGCAGCAGGGGCTCGTATCAGCCCCAGCATTTT.

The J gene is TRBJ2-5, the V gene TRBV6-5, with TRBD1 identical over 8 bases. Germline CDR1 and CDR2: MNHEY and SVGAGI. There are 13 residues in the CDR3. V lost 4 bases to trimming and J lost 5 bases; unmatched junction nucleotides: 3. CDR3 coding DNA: TGTGCCAGCAGTTTGACAGGGGAGGAGACCCAGTACTTC. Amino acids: CASSLTGEETQYF.

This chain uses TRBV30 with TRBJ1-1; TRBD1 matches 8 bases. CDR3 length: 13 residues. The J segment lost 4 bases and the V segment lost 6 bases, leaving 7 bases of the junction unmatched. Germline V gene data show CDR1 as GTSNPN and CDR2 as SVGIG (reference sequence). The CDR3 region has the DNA TGTGCCTGTTGGACAGGGTCAGGCACTGAAGCTTTCTTT. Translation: CACWTGSGTEAFF.

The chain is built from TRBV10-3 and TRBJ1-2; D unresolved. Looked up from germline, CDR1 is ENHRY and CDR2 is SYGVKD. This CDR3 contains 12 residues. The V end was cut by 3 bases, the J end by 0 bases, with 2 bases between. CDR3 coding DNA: TGTGCCATCAGTGACACTAACTATGGCTACACCTTC. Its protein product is CAISDTNYGYTF.